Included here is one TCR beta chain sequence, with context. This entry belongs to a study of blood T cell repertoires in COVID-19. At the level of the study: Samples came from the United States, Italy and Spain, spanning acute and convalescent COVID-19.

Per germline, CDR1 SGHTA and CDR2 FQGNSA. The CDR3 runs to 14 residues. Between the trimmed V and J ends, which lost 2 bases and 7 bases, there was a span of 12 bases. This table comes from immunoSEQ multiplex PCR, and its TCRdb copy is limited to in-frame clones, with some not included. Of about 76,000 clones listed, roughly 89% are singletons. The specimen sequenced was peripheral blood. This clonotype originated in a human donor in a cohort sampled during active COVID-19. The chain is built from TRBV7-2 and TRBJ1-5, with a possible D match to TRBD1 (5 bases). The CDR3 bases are TGTGCCAGCAGCTTATGGGGGAGGAACCAGCCCCAGCATTTT. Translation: CASSLWGRNQPQHF.